A single sample is the source of the 27 T cell receptor beta chains below, sequenced in a study of T cell repertoires in cytomegalovirus infection. In TCRdb, the reads were re-called with MiXCR into one record per CDR3 protein. The repertoire holds approximately 500,000 distinct CDR3 sequences, about 15% seen once, with about 24% in the top ten. Sequenced input: CD8+ T cells from PBMCs. These receptors were obtained from a human donor in good health (CMV status not recorded). Some clones in this sample may be carry-over from other donors' samples.

The chain joins TRBV27 to TRBJ2-3; D is perhaps TRBD1 (5 bases). The CDR3 is 13 residues long. The germline CDR1 and CDR2 sequences are MNHEY and SMNVEV (reference sequence). Between the trimmed V and J ends, which lost 4 bases and 3 bases, there was a span of 8 bases. In DNA, the CDR3 is TGTGCCAGCAGTTATCAGGGAACAGATACGCAGTATTTT. Its protein product is CASSYQGTDTQYF.

This clonotype occurred many times. The chain couples TRBV12-3 or TRBV12-4 to TRBJ2-5, with unresolved D. V was clipped by 8 bases and J by 2 bases, with 12 bases between them. The CDR3 sequence is 13 residues long. The CDR3 DNA sequence: TGTGCCAGCGGGCCGTCTAATCAAGAGACCCAGTACTTC. Protein: CASGPSNQETQYF.

This clonotype has a count of ten or more. V is TRBV7-6 and J is TRBJ2-7, with D uncertain. Germline V gene lookup returns CDR1 SGHVS and CDR2 FNYEAQ. The CDR3 has 14 amino acids. V was shortened by 5 bases and J by 7 bases, with 18 bases between the two germline ends. CDR3 sequence: CASSTPRPTREQYF. CDR3 in DNA: TGTGCCAGCAGCACCCCGAGGCCGACGCGGGAGCAGTACTTC.

At least ten counts were recorded for this clonotype. The chain has TRBV7-8 and TRBJ1-5, with 9 bases fitting TRBD1. The CDR3 loop spans 16 amino acids. Germline assignment: CDR1 SGHVS and CDR2 FQNEAQ. V gave up 2 bases and J gave up 1 base; unmatched junction bases: 3. CDR3 protein: CASSLLDRGSNQPQHF. CDR3 DNA: TGTGCCAGCAGCTTACTAGACAGGGGGAGCAATCAGCCCCAGCATTTT.

In its sample, this clonotype was seen a few times. The chain has TRBV27 and TRBJ2-1; TRBD1 is a possible D gene (6 bases). The V gene's germline CDR1 is MNHEY and CDR2 SMNVEV (reference sequence). This CDR3 contains 14 residues. V was cut by 3 bases and J by 4 bases, with 10 bases left in between. The CDR3 reads CASSFSQGYNEQFF. The CDR3 DNA is TGTGCCAGCAGTTTCTCACAGGGTTACAATGAGCAGTTCTTC.

The chain joins TRBV27 to TRBJ2-1; 9 positions agree with TRBD2. The CDR3 extends over 15 amino acids. After removal of 6 bases from V and 8 bases from J, the junction contained 11 bases not matched to a gene. Germline loops: CDR1 MNHEY, CDR2 SMNVEV (reference sequence). The CDR3, as DNA: TGTGCCAGCAGCCACAGAGGGCGGGAGGGCCATGAGCAGTTCTTC. This codes for CASSHRGREGHEQFF.

This clonotype has a count of ten or more. V is TRBV12-3 or TRBV12-4 and J is TRBJ2-5; 13 bases align to TRBD2. After removal of 6 bases from V and 5 bases from J, the junction contained 6 bases not matched to a gene. The CDR3 extends over 15 amino acids. Written as DNA, the CDR3 is TGTGCCAGCAGCCGCACTAGCGGGGGGGCTGAGACCCAGTACTTC. Translated: CASSRTSGGAETQYF.

This clonotype was counted only a few times. A single base separates this from a much larger clone, so it may be a read error. Here the CDR3 reads CASTSNNYGYTF. CDR3 DNA: TGTGCCAGCACCTCCAATAACTATGGCTACACCTTC. This chain uses TRBV5-5 with TRBJ1-2; D not resolved. CDR3 length: 12 amino acids. Germline V gene sequence: CDR1 SGHKS, CDR2 YYEKEE (reference sequence). V was shortened by 6 bases and J by 1 base, with 7 bases between the two germline ends.

A few counts support this clonotype. The chain employs TRBV29-1 and TRBJ1-1; D may be TRBD1 (6 bases). Germline V gene data show CDR1 as SQVTM and CDR2 as ANQGSEA. Trimming pared 6 bases from V and 4 bases from J, leaving 21 bases between. This CDR3 is built from 15 residues. The CDR3 is CSVGGGGQPVTEAFF. In DNA, the CDR3 is TGCAGCGTCGGCGGAGGGGGTCAACCGGTCACTGAAGCTTTCTTT.

This clonotype has at least ten counts. The chain has TRBV7-9 and TRBJ2-5; D is undetermined. CDR1 SEHNR and CDR2 FQNEAQ come from the germline V gene (reference sequence). The CDR3 spans 13 residues. Trimming pared 3 bases from V and 4 bases from J, leaving 9 bases between. The DNA of the CDR3 is TGTGCCAGCAGCTTTAGGAAGGGAGAGACCCAGTACTTC. As protein: CASSFRKGETQYF.

The chain couples TRBV27 to TRBJ1-1; D call uncertain. Trimming cost V 8 bases and J 4 bases, with 8 bases left between them. In germline, CDR1 is MNHEY, CDR2 SMNVEV (reference sequence). The CDR3 extends over 11 amino acids. Here the CDR3 reads CASGVGTEAFF. CDR3 coding DNA: TGTGCCAGCGGAGTAGGCACTGAAGCTTTCTTT.

CDR3 coding DNA: TGTGCCAGCAGCGTAGGAGGGCTCACTGAAGCTTTCTTT. This gives the protein CASSVGGLTEAFF. The V call is TRBV9, the J call TRBJ1-1; D remains ambiguous. The CDR3 spans 13 residues. Trimming cost V 0 bases and J 4 bases, with 7 bases left between them. Germline V gene sequence: CDR1 SGDLS, CDR2 YYNGEE.

This sequence joins TRBV27 and TRBJ1-1; 9 nucleotides align to TRBD1. The CDR3 contains 15 residues. Germline CDR1 is MNHEY and CDR2 is SMNVEV (reference sequence). The trim removed 5 bases at V and 1 base at J, leaving 5 bases unmatched. CDR3 DNA: TGTGCCAGCAGTCCCGGGACAGGGCCGAACACTGAAGCTTTCTTT. Residues: CASSPGTGPNTEAFF.

This clonotype turned up a few times. The chain combines TRBV7-6 with TRBJ1-4, with TRBD1 as a possible D gene (5 bases). CDR3 length: 17 amino acids. Germline V gene sequence: CDR1 SGHVS, CDR2 FNYEAQ. V shed 2 bases and J shed 3 bases, with 16 bases lying between them. In nucleotides, the CDR3 is TGTGCCAGCAGCTTAAGGTCCACGGGGGAGGCTAATGAAAAACTGTTTTTT. It specifies CASSLRSTGEANEKLFF.

This clonotype was seen a few times. This chain links TRBV5-5 with TRBJ2-7; no definite D call. The V gene lost 0 bases and the J gene lost 0 bases, with 13 bases spanning the gap. The CDR3 spans 16 residues. Germline lookup yields CDR1 SGHKS and CDR2 YYEKEE (reference sequence). The CDR3 reads CASSLDPPTSSYEQYF. The DNA of the CDR3 is TGTGCCAGCAGCTTGGACCCTCCGACCAGCTCCTACGAGCAGTACTTC.

This clonotype was picked up many times. The rearrangement links TRBV12-3 or TRBV12-4 to TRBJ1-5, with 7 bases aligning to TRBD1. This CDR3 comprises 14 residues. The J segment lost 6 bases and the V segment lost 4 bases, leaving 6 bases of the junction unmatched. The CDR3 region is CASSSDRASQPQHF. CDR3 in DNA: TGTGCCAGCAGTTCCGACAGGGCTTCTCAGCCCCAGCATTTT.

This clonotype was seen more than once but under ten times. The rearrangement uses TRBV4-1 and TRBJ2-1; D not resolved. Germline CDR1 and CDR2: MGHRA and YSYEKL. CDR3 length: 13 residues. Trimming took off 4 bases at V and 7 bases at J, with 11 bases between the two ends. The CDR3 is CASSPPSMNEQFF. DNA of the CDR3: TGCGCCAGCAGCCCGCCCTCTATGAATGAGCAGTTCTTC.

The rearrangement links TRBV20-1 to TRBJ1-5; D is ambiguous. Germline assignment: CDR1 DFQATT and CDR2 SNEGSKA (reference sequence). The length of the CDR3 is 15 residues. The germline V and J ends were trimmed by 0 bases and 6 bases, with 15 bases remaining between them. The CDR3 nucleotides read TGCAGTGCTAGAGATAGGAAAAGGGTAGGTCAGCCCCAGCATTTT. It codes for CSARDRKRVGQPQHF.

This clonotype was seen a few times. The chain couples TRBV11-2 to TRBJ1-2, with a possible D match to TRBD1 (6 bases). V lost 6 bases, J lost 4 bases, and 18 bases lay in between. Germline V CDR1 and CDR2: SGHAT, FQNNGV. This CDR3 has 15 residues. In DNA, the CDR3 is TGTGCCAGCAGGATAACAGGGACGGGGAGCTATGGCTACACCTTC. Its protein is CASRITGTGSYGYTF.

In this sample, this clonotype turned up once. A much larger clone lies a single base off, so this may be a read error. The rearrangement uses TRBV7-3 and TRBJ1-6; D gene unclear. The CDR3 totals 13 residues. With 4 bases removed from V and 5 bases from J, the gap between germline ends came to 6 bases. The V gene's germline CDR1 is SGHTA and CDR2 FQGTGA. CDR3 amino acids: CASSSQDNSPLHF. The CDR3 DNA reads as TGTGCCAGCAGCTCACAAGATAATTCACCCCTCCACTTT.

V and J are TRBV20-1 and TRBJ2-5; D is perhaps TRBD2 (6 bases). V dropped 5 bases and J dropped 4 bases, with 11 bases sitting between them. CDR3 length: 12 residues. CDR1 is DFQATT, CDR2 SNEGSKA, per germline (reference sequence). The CDR3 DNA reads as TGCAGTGCTGTTAGCGGTGGAGAGACCCAGTACTTC. Translated: CSAVSGGETQYF.

This sequence joins TRBV11-2 and TRBJ1-1; D possibly corresponds to TRBD1 (6 bases). The CDR3 consists of 14 residues. CDR1 SGHAT and CDR2 FQNNGV come from the germline V gene. V lost 3 bases to trimming and J lost 4 bases, with 12 bases between them. CDR3 loop: CASSFSRGSTEAFF. In DNA, the CDR3 is TGTGCCAGCAGCTTCTCAAGGGGGTCCACTGAAGCTTTCTTT.

Many counts were recorded for this clonotype. V gene TRBV7-3 combines with J gene TRBJ2-1, with D possibly being TRBD1 (5 bases). Trimming cost V 3 bases and J 5 bases, with 14 bases left between them. The CDR3 contains 15 residues. Germline values: CDR1 SGHTA, CDR2 FQGTGA. CDR3 DNA sequence: TGTGCCAGCAGCTTCAAGGGGCGACGCGACAATGAGCAGTTCTTC. Residues: CASSFKGRRDNEQFF.

This clonotype was detected ten times or more. The genes are TRBV7-9 and TRBJ2-7; 8 bases are a match to TRBD1. CDR1 SEHNR and CDR2 FQNEAQ come from the germline V gene (reference sequence). This CDR3 contains 12 residues. The V and J ends lost 5 bases and 6 bases, in that order; junction bases with no gene match: 3. Written as DNA, the CDR3 is TGTGCCAGCAGCGACGGGACAGGCGAGCAGTACTTC. Translating gives CASSDGTGEQYF.

This clonotype showed up many times. The chain carries TRBV7-9 and TRBJ1-4; 8 positions agree with TRBD1. CDR3 length: 17 amino acids. Germline V lookup: CDR1 SEHNR, CDR2 FQNEAQ (reference sequence). V shed 6 bases, J shed 5 bases, and the junction held 14 bases outside the gene matches. This CDR3 reads CASSADRGTLINEKLFF. In DNA, the CDR3 is TGTGCCAGCAGTGCCGACAGGGGCACTTTGATAAATGAAAAACTGTTTTTT. The variable domain in full, with the rest retrieved from reference TRBV7-9 and TRBJ1-4, is DTGVSQNPRHKITKRGQNVTFRCDPISEHNRLYWYRQTLGQGPEFLTYFQNEAQLEKSRLLSDRFSAERPKGSFSTLEIQRTEQGDSAMYLCASSADRGTLINEKLFFGSGTQLSVL.

This clonotype has more than one count but fewer than ten. The genes are TRBV27 and TRBJ1-2, with D possibly being TRBD1 (5 bases). The V end was cut by 8 bases, the J end by 5 bases, with 12 bases between. Looked up from germline, CDR1 is MNHEY and CDR2 is SMNVEV (reference sequence). This CDR3 contains 12 residues. CDR3 sequence: CASRGVGYGYTF. In DNA, the CDR3 is TGTGCCAGCCGAGGGGTTGGATATGGCTACACCTTC.

The sample holds a few counts of this clonotype. The rearrangement uses TRBV7-9 and TRBJ2-7, with TRBD1 identical over 9 bases. The CDR3 is 15 amino acids. V dropped 5 bases and J dropped 4; count of bases not matched to a gene: 9. Germline lookup yields CDR1 SEHNR and CDR2 FQNEAQ (reference sequence). CDR3 amino acids: CASSPGTGRVYEQYF. DNA for the CDR3: TGTGCCAGCAGCCCCGGGACAGGGAGGGTATACGAGCAGTACTTC.